This T cell receptor (beta chain) was recorded in a study of shared clonotypes between healthy human individuals. Germline loops: CDR1 SGHTA, CDR2 FQGTGA. CDR3 length: 13 residues. V lost 4 bases and J lost 6, with 11 bases in between. The run depth of the assay was deep. Produced via immunoSEQ multiplex PCR; TCRdb's table is partial and in-frame only. The sample includes roughly 590,000 clones, about 95% seen only once; the top ten take 0.095% to 0.12%. In the naive CD8 group, cells lacked CD45RO and were positively selected for CCR7, so terminally differentiated effector memory CD45RA+ cells were left out.

The V call is TRBV7-3, the J call TRBJ2-3; unclear D gene. What was sequenced was naive CD8+ T cells sorted from blood. This clonotype was obtained from a woman under 40 in good health. DNA for the CDR3: TGTGCCAGCAGCTCCTTGTTGGGCGATACGCAGTATTTT. This gives the protein CASSSLLGDTQYF.